This TCR beta chain stems from a study of T cells in tumors after PD-1 blockade. Across the study: Treatment was either pembrolizumab 200 mg every 3 weeks or cemiplimab 350 mg every 2 weeks. Peripheral blood samples averaged about 33,000 unique clonotypes and about 110,000 templates. During anti-PD-1 treatment, some patients continued daily vismodegib 150 mg.

Germline V CDR1 and CDR2: SEHNR, FQNEAQ (reference sequence). The length of the CDR3 is 15 residues. Trimming took off 1 base at V and 4 bases at J, with 13 bases between the two ends. This clone has just a few counts. Its antigen is still unknown. Broader study findings: Blood contained approximately 40% of the tumor's TCR clonotypes.

Sequencing used immunoSEQ multiplex PCR; TCRdb keeps in-frame clones, though not all of them. Of roughly 47,000 clones in the sample, roughly 79% were seen once. This sequence was found in a human donor with basal cell carcinoma. The sample was PBMCs, taken before anti-PD-1 treatment. This sequence joins TRBV7-9 and TRBJ2-5; D is tentatively TRBD1 or TRBD2 (7 bases each). The CDR3: CASSLDGRGLETQYF. As DNA, the CDR3 is TGTGCCAGCAGCTTAGATGGGAGGGGGCTAGAGACCCAGTACTTC.